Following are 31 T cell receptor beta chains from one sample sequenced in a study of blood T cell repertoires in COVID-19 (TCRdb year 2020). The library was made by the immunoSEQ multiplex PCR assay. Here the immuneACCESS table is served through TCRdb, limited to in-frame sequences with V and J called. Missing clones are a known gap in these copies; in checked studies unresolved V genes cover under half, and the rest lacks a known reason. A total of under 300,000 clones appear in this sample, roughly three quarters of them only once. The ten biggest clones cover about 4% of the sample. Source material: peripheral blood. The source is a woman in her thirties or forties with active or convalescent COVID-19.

CDR3 loop: CASSPVTGQGIHEQYV. As DNA, the CDR3 is TGTGCCAGCAGCCCCGTAACGGGACAGGGAATACACGAGCAGTACGTC. V and J are TRBV5-6 and TRBJ2-7; TRBD1 agrees at 9 bases. J was trimmed by 5 bases and V by 4 bases; bases with no gene match: 13. The germline gives CDR1 SGHDT, CDR2 YYEEEE. This CDR3 is built from 16 residues.

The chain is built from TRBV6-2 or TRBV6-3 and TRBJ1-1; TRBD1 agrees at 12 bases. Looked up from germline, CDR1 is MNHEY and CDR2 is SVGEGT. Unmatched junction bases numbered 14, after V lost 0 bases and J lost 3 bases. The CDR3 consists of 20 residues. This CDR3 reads CASSYSRDRGRLGGDTEAFF. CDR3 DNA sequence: TGTGCCAGCAGTTACTCGAGGGACAGGGGGCGTCTTGGAGGGGACACTGAAGCTTTCTTT.

The CDR3 nucleotides read TGTGCCAGCAGCCAAGGGGGTAGTGTAGGGGGCTCTGGGGCCAACGTCCTGACTTTC. It specifies CASSQGGSVGGSGANVLTF. This chain joins TRBV3-1 (or the pseudogene TRBV3-2) and TRBJ2-6, with a tentative D call TRBD1 (6 bases). There are 19 residues in the CDR3. CDR1 and CDR2 (germline): LGHDT, YNNKEL (reference sequence). Trimming removed 1 base at V and 0 bases at J, with 16 bases between.

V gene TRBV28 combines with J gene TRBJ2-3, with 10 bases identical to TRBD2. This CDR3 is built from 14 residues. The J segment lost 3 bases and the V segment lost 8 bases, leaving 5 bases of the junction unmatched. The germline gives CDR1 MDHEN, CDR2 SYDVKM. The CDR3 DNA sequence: TGTGCCAGCGTGAGCGGGGGGGATACAGATACGCAGTATTTT. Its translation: CASVSGGDTDTQYF.

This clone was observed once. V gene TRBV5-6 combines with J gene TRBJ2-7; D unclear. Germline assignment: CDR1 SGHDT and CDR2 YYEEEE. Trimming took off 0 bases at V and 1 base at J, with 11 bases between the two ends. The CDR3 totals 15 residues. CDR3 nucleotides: TGTGCCAGCAGCTTGGATCCTACAGTATCCTACGAGCAGTACTTC. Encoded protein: CASSLDPTVSYEQYF.

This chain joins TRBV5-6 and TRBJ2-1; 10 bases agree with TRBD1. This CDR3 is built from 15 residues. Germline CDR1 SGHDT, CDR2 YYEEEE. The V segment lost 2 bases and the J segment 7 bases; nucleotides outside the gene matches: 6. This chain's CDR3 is CASSFGTGVGNEQFF. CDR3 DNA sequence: TGTGCCAGCAGCTTTGGGACAGGGGTAGGGAATGAGCAGTTCTTC.

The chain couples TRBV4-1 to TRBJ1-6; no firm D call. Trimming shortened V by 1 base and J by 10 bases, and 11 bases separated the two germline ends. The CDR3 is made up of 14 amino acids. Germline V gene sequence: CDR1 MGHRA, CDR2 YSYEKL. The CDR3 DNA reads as TGCGCCAGCAGCCAAGGAGGGCTGGGGTCACCCCTCCACTTT. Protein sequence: CASSQGGLGSPLHF.

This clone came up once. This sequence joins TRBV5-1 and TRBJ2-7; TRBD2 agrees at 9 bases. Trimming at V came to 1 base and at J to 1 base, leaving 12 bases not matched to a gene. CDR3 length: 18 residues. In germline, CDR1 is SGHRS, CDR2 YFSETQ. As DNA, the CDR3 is TGCGCCAGCAGCTTGAGAAGAAGGGCTAGCGGGGAGTCCTACGAGCAGTACGTC. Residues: CASSLRRRASGESYEQYV.

The CDR3 DNA reads as TGTGCCACCGCCTATTCCGGGACTAGCGGGGTAAACACCGGGGAGCTGTTTTTT. As protein: CATAYSGTSGVNTGELFF. This sequence joins TRBV10-3 and TRBJ2-2; 13 nucleotides match TRBD2. CDR1 and CDR2 (germline): ENHRY, SYGVKD. V shed 10 bases and J 2 bases; nucleotides not matched to a gene: 13. CDR3 length: 18 residues.

The CDR3 bases are TGTGCCACCAGTGCCGAACGGGGACAGGGGTATATTTTAGGTTTGGCCAAAAACATTCAGTACTTC. This gives the protein CATSAERGQGYILGLAKNIQYF. The J gene is TRBJ2-4, the V gene TRBV24-1; 10 bases match TRBD1. The length of the CDR3 is 22 residues. J lost 1 base, V lost 5 bases, and 22 bases had no gene match. CDR1 and CDR2 from the germline V gene are KGHDR and SFDVKD.

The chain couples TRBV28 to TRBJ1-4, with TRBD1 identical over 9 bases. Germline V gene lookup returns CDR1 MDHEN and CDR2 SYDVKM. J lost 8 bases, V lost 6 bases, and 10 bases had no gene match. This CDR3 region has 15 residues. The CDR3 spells CASRYPGTGREKLFF. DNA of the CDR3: TGTGCCAGCAGGTACCCCGGGACAGGGCGGGAAAAACTGTTTTTT.

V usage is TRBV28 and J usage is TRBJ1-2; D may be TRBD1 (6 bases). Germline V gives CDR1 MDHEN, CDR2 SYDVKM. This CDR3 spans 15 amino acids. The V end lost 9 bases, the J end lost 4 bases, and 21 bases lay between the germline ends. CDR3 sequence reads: CASTYLQGSIYGYTF. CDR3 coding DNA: TGTGCCAGTACATACCTCCAGGGGAGTATCTATGGCTACACCTTC.

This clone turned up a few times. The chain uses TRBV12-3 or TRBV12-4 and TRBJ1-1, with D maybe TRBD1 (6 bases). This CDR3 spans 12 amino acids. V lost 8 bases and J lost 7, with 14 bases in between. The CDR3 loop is CASSRGLGEAFF. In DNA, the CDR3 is TGTGCCAGCTCTAGGGGGTTGGGTGAAGCTTTCTTT.

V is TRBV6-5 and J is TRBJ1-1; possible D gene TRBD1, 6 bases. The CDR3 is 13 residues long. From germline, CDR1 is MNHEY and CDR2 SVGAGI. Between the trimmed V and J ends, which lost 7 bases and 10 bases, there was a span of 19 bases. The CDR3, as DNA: TGTGCCAGCATACGGGGGGCAGGGGAACTAGCTTTCTTT. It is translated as CASIRGAGELAFF.

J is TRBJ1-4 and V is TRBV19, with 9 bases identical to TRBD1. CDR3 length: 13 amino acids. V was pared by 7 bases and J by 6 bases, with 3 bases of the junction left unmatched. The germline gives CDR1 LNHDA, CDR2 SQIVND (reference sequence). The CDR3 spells CASNRDRDEKLFF. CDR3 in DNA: TGTGCCAGTAACCGGGACAGGGATGAAAAACTGTTTTTT.

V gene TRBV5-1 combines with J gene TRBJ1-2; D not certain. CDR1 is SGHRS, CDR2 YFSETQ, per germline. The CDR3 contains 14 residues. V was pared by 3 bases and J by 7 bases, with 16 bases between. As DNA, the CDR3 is TGCGCCAGCAGCTCGCTCGGCGGGGAGGGTGGCTACACCTTC. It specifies CASSSLGGEGGYTF. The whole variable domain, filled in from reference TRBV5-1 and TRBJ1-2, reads KAGVTQTPRYLIKTRGQQVTLSCSPISGHRSVSWYQQTPGQGLQFLFEYFSETQRNKGNFPGRFSGRQFSNSRSEMNVSTLELGDSALYLCASSSLGGEGGYTFGSGTRLTVV.

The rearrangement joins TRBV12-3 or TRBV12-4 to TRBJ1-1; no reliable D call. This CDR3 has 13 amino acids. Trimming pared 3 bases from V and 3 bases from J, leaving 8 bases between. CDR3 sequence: CASSLLSDTEAFF. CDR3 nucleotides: TGTGCCAGCAGTTTGTTGAGCGACACTGAAGCTTTCTTT.

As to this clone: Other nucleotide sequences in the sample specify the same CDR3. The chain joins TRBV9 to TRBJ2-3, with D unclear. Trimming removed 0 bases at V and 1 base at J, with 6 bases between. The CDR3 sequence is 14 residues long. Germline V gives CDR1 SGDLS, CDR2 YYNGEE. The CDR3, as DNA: TGTGCCAGCAGCGTAGTGCAGGGCACAGATACGCAGTATTTT. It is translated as CASSVVQGTDTQYF.

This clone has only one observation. CDR3 sequence: CAISDGLGLGGYTF. As DNA, the CDR3 is TGTGCCATCAGTGATGGTCTGGGCTTGGGTGGCTACACCTTC. The chain links TRBV10-3 to TRBJ1-2; D is unresolved. Per germline, CDR1 ENHRY and CDR2 SYGVKD. Trimming cost V 3 bases and J 7 bases, with 15 bases left between them. The CDR3 is 14 residues long.

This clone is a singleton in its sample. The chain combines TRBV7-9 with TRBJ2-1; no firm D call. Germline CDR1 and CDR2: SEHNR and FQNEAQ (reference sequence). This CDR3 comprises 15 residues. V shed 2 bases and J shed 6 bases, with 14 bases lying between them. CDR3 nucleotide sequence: TGTGCCAGCAGCTTACTAAGGCAGGTGGGCAATGAGCAGTTCTTC. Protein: CASSLLRQVGNEQFF.

CDR3 sequence: CASSIGGSYEQYF. CDR3 DNA: TGTGCCAGTAGTATAGGAGGGTCCTACGAGCAGTACTTC. The rearrangement links TRBV19 to TRBJ2-7; D perhaps matches TRBD2 (5 bases). The CDR3 spans 13 residues. V shed 1 base and J shed 1 base, with 5 bases lying between them. The germline CDR1 and CDR2 sequences are LNHDA and SQIVND (reference sequence).

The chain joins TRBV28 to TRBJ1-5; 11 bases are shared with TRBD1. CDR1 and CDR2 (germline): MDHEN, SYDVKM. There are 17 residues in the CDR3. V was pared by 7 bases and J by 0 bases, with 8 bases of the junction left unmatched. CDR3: CASKGDRGSTSNQPQHF. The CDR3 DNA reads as TGTGCCAGCAAGGGGGACAGGGGGTCCACTAGCAATCAGCCCCAGCATTTT. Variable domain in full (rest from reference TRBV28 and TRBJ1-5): DVKVTQSSRYLVKRTGEKVFLECVQDMDHENMFWYRQDPGLGLRLIYFSYDVKMKEKGDIPEGYSVSREKKERFSLILESASTNQTSMYLCASKGDRGSTSNQPQHFGDGTRLSIL.

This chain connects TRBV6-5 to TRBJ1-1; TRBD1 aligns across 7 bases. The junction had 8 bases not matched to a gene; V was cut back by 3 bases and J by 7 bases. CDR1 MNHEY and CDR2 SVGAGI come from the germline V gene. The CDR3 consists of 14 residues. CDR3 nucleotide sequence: TGTGCCAGCAGTTATCTTTACAGGGGTGGTGAAGCTTTCTTT. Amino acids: CASSYLYRGGEAFF.

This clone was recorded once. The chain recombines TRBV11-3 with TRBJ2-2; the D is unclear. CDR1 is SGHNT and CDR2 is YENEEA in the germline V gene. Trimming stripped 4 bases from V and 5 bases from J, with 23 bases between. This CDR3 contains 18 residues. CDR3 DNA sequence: TGTGCCAGCAGCTATTCCACCTTGGGCAGGCAAGAGACCGGGGAGCTGTTTTTT. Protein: CASSYSTLGRQETGELFF.

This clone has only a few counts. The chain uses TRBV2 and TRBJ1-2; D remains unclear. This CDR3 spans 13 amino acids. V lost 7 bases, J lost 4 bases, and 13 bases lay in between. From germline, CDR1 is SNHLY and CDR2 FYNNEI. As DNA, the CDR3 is TGTGCCAGCACCGAGAGGCTGCTCTATGGCTACACCTTC. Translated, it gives CASTERLLYGYTF.

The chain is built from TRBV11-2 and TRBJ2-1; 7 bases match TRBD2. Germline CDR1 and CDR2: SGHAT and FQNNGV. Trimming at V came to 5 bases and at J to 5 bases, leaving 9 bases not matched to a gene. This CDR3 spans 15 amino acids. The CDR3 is CASSLVGGNHNEQFF. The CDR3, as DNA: TGTGCCAGCAGCCTGGTGGGGGGGAACCACAATGAGCAGTTCTTC.

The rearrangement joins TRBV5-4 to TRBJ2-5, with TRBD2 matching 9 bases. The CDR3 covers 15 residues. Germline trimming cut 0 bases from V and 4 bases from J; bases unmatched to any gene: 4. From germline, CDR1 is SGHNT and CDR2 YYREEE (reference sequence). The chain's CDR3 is CASSLGGGAGETQYF. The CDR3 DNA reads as TGTGCCAGCAGCTTGGGCGGGGGGGCCGGAGAGACCCAGTACTTC.

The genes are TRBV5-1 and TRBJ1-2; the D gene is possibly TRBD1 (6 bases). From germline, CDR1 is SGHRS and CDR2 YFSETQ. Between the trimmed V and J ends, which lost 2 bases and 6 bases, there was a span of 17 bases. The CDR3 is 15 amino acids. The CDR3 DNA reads TGCGCCAGCAGCTTCGGGGCAGGGGCAATGGATGGCTACACCTTC. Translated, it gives CASSFGAGAMDGYTF.

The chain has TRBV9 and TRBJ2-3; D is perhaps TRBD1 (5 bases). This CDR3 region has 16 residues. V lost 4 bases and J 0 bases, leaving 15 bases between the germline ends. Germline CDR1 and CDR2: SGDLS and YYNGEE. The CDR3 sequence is CASSPVGAASTDTQYF. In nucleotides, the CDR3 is TGTGCCAGCAGCCCCGTTGGGGCGGCTAGCACAGATACGCAGTATTTT.

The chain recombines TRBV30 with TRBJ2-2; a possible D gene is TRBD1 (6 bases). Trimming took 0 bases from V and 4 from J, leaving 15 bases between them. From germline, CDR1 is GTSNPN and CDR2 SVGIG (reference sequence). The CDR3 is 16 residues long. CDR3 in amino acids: CAWSVGAGARTGELFF. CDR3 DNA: TGTGCCTGGAGTGTTGGGGCAGGGGCGCGCACCGGGGAGCTGTTTTTT.

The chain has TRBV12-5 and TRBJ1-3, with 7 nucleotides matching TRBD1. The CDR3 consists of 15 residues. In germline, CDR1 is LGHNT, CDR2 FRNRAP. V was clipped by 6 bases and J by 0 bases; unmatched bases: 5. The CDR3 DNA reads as TGTGCTAGTGGCCTGGGACAGAGCTCTGGAAACACCATATATTTT. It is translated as CASGLGQSSGNTIYF.